This T cell receptor beta chain was profiled in a study of post-analysis software for immune sequencing data. Presence of unique molecular identifiers characterized the TCR beta cDNA libraries. A single record per CDR3 protein comes from TCRdb applying MiXCR to the PCR reads. This table holds about 770,000 distinct CDR3 sequences, approximately 44% found once. Comments on this clonotype: The antigen remains unidentified.

This CDR3 has 10 amino acids. Germline CDR1 and CDR2: DFQATT and SNEGSKA (reference sequence). With 3 bases removed from V and 13 bases from J, the gap between germline ends came to 12 bases. Points from the study as a whole: About five TRBV segments were more frequent in patients than controls; TRBV5-6, TRBV5-1 and TRBV20-1 belonged to this group. The study found significantly lower normalized Chao1 diversity in multiple sclerosis patients than in controls. Pronounced co-clustering by F measure was evident among identically batched samples.

The receptor was derived from a girl aged 10-17 years with multiple sclerosis. Sequenced sample: blood. This chain joins TRBV20-1 and TRBJ2-5; unclear D gene. In DNA, the CDR3 is TGCAGTGCTAGCATCGGCCCGGGGTACTTC. It is translated as CSASIGPGYF.